Listed below are T cell receptor beta chains from one sample, sequenced in a study of blood T cell repertoires in COVID-19. The method was immunoSEQ multiplex PCR; TCRdb's version includes in-frame clones alone and lacks a portion of them. Of approximately 150,000 clones listed, 70% to 90% are singletons. Sample: peripheral blood. Receptor source: a man between 35 and 55 years old with acute or convalescent COVID-19. Each CDR3 is given with its conserved first and last residue. The D gene is left open where the match is weak. For some rows the clone size is stated as once, few or many, or as a class when expanded; others skip it.

clone_size	d_call	v_call	cdr3_length	j_call	cdr3_nt	cdr3_aa
NA	TRBD1	TRBV30	16	TRBJ1-4	TGTGCCTGGAGGAGGGGATCCGGGACAGGGAATGAAAAACTGTTTTTT	CAWRRGSGTGNEKLFF
NA	NA	TRBV5-1	14	TRBJ2-7	TGCGCCAGCAGCTTGGGACAGCCGCCCTACGAGCAGTACTTC	CASSLGQPPYEQYF
NA	TRBD1	TRBV12-3/TRBV12-4	12	TRBJ1-2	TGTGCCAGCGCGACCACAGGGGATGGCTACACCTTC	CASATTGDGYTF
NA	TRBD1	TRBV6-5	12	TRBJ1-2	TGTGCCAGCAGACAGGGGGCTCGTGGCTACACCTTC	CASRQGARGYTF
once	NA	TRBV6-5	14	TRBJ1-5	TGTGCCAGCACCCGGTTTATAAGCAATCAGCCCCAGCATTTT	CASTRFISNQPQHF
NA	TRBD2	TRBV5-1	16	TRBJ2-1	TGCGCCAGCAGCTTGACTAGCGGGAGCTCCTACAATGAGCAGTTCTTC	CASSLTSGSSYNEQFF
NA	NA	TRBV28	17	TRBJ2-3	TGTGCCAGCAGTTTAAAGCGGCAGGGAGGAATAAGAGATACGCAGTATTTT	CASSLKRQGGIRDTQYF
once	TRBD1	TRBV5-6	16	TRBJ2-5	TGTGCCAGCAGCTACTCCCCGACAGGGTCCCAAGAGACCCAGTACTTC	CASSYSPTGSQETQYF
NA	TRBD2	TRBV5-1	13	TRBJ2-7	TGCGCCAGCAGCCCTGGGGGGGCCTACGAGCAGTACTTC	CASSPGGAYEQYF
NA	TRBD1	TRBV19	15	TRBJ1-3	TGTGCCAGTCGACGCGGGACAGGGTCGGGAAACACCATATATTTT	CASRRGTGSGNTIYF
NA	TRBD1	TRBV4-2	14	TRBJ2-2	TGTGCCAGCAGCGATTTTACAGGGGTTGGGGAGCTGTTTTTT	CASSDFTGVGELFF
NA	NA	TRBV25-1	13	TRBJ1-2	TGTGCCAGCAGTGACCCCAGGCGCGATGGCTACACCTTC	CASSDPRRDGYTF
few	TRBD1	TRBV11-1	15	TRBJ2-7	TGTGCCAGCAGCCTTCGACCGACAGGGTCCTACGAGCAGTACTTC	CASSLRPTGSYEQYF
NA	NA	TRBV11-2	14	TRBJ2-5	TGTGCCAGCAGCTTCGGCTATACGGGAGAGACCCAGTACTTC	CASSFGYTGETQYF
NA	NA	TRBV9	20	TRBJ2-6	TGTGCCAGCAGCGTAGAAGCGGAGACAGGTAGGGGCTCTGGGGCCAACGTCCTGACTTTC	CASSVEAETGRGSGANVLTF
NA	NA	TRBV4-3	14	TRBJ1-2	TGCGCCAGCAGCCCCCCGGGGAGGGACTATGGCTACACCTTC	CASSPPGRDYGYTF
NA	NA	TRBV3-1/TRBV3-2	15	TRBJ2-2	TGTGCCAGCAGCCAAGTGGGGCTGTGGACCGGGGAGCTGTTTTTT	CASSQVGLWTGELFF
few	TRBD2	TRBV7-6	14	TRBJ2-7	TGTGCCAGCAGCTTAACTAGCGGCCCCTACGAGCAGTACTTC	CASSLTSGPYEQYF
NA	NA	TRBV11-2	15	TRBJ2-5	TGTGCCAGCAGCTTAGGTGGGGGAGGTTGGGAGACCCAGTACTTC	CASSLGGGGWETQYF
NA	TRBD1	TRBV28	14	TRBJ1-2	TGTGCCAGCAGTTCAGGGGGAGACAACTATGGCTACACCTTC	CASSSGGDNYGYTF
NA	NA	TRBV2	13	TRBJ1-4	TGTGCCAGCAGTCCCCGCCATAGTGAAAAACTGTTTTTT	CASSPRHSEKLFF
NA	NA	TRBV2	13	TRBJ1-2	TGTGCCAGCCGACCAGGGGTTGGCTATGGCTACACCTTC	CASRPGVGYGYTF
few	TRBD2	TRBV20-1	13	TRBJ2-2	TGCAGTGCTAGTAAGCGGGAAACCGGGGAGCTGTTTTTT	CSASKRETGELFF
NA	TRBD1	TRBV4-2	16	TRBJ1-2	TGTGCCAGCAGCCAATCGGGACAGATCTCCGTGCCTGGCTACACCTTC	CASSQSGQISVPGYTF
NA	TRBD1	TRBV15	17	TRBJ2-2	TGTGCCACCAGCAGAGGGGGGACAGGTCCCGAGTTGGGGGAGCTGTTTTTT	CATSRGGTGPELGELFF
NA	NA	TRBV3-1/TRBV3-2	13	TRBJ2-7	TGTGCCAGCAGCGATACAGGGCACTACGAGCAGTACTTC	CASSDTGHYEQYF